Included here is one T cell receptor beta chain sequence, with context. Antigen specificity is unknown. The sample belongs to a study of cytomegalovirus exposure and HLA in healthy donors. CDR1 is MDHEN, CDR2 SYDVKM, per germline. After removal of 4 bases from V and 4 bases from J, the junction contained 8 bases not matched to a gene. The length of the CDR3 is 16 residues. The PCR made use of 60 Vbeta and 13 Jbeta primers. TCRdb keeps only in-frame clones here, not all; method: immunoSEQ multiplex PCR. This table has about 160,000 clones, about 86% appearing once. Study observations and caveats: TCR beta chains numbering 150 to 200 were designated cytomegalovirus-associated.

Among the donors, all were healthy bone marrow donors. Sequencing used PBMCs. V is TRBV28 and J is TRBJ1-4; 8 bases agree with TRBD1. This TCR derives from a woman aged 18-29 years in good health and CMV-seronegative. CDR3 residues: CASSYPLTGGNEKLFF. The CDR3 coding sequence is TGTGCCAGCAGTTACCCCCTAACAGGGGGTAATGAAAAACTGTTTTTT.